What follows are 29 T cell receptor beta chains derived from one specimen sequenced in a study of T cell changes during pregnancy in multiple sclerosis. Clones were read by immunoSEQ multiplex PCR, and TCRdb kept only the in-frame ones, dropping some. The sample gives 50,000 to 60,000 clones, 80% to 95% of which show up once; 0.27% is in the top ten. Sequencing was performed on CD4+ T cells from peripheral blood mononuclear cells, taken in the second trimester of pregnancy. These receptors all come from a female donor with multiple sclerosis, enrolled in a pregnancy study.

The V and J genes are TRBV19 and TRBJ1-2, with 7 bases that match TRBD1. V shed 3 bases, J shed 4 bases, and the junction held 8 bases outside the gene matches. This CDR3 has 15 amino acids. Germline CDR1 reads LNHDA; CDR2 reads SQIVND (reference sequence). The CDR3 DNA reads as TGTGCCAGTAGTATTGGACAACAGGGGTTCTATGGCTACACCTTC. As protein: CASSIGQQGFYGYTF.

V gene TRBV5-1 combines with J gene TRBJ1-1; 8 bases map to TRBD1. Germline V gene lookup returns CDR1 SGHRS and CDR2 YFSETQ. V lost 4 bases to trimming and J lost 5 bases; unmatched junction nucleotides: 10. This CDR3 is built from 15 residues. CDR3 bases: TGCGCCAGCAGCGCTACGACAGGGGTATGGACTGAAGCTTTCTTT. It is translated as CASSATTGVWTEAFF.

This clone has more than one count but fewer than ten. The rearrangement uses TRBV5-6 and TRBJ1-5; 7 bases map to TRBD1. V lost 0 bases to trimming and J lost 0 bases; unmatched junction nucleotides: 0. The CDR3 sequence is 15 residues long. The germline CDR1 and CDR2 sequences are SGHDT and YYEEEE. DNA for the CDR3: TGTGCCAGCAGCTTGGGGGACAGTAGCAATCAGCCCCAGCATTTT. This translates into CASSLGDSSNQPQHF.

The V and J genes are TRBV7-3 and TRBJ2-1; D is ambiguous. Germline CDR1 is SGHTA and CDR2 is FQGTGA. The V end lost 6 bases, the J end lost 6 bases, and 12 bases lay between the germline ends. This CDR3 is built from 13 residues. The CDR3, as DNA: TGTGCCAGCAGTGAGCTGCTAGGCAATGAGCAGTTCTTC. It codes for CASSELLGNEQFF.

The chain carries TRBV28 and TRBJ1-2; 8 nucleotides match TRBD1. V dropped 1 base and J dropped 5; count of bases not matched to a gene: 9. CDR3 length: 16 amino acids. CDR1 and CDR2 from the germline V gene are MDHEN and SYDVKM. For the CDR3, the DNA is TGTGCCAGCAGTTTATTGGACCTGACAGGGGATTATGGCTACACCTTC. Its translation is CASSLLDLTGDYGYTF.

This chain connects TRBV10-2 to TRBJ1-2, with D perhaps matching TRBD1 (6 bases). The length of the CDR3 is 14 residues. The V end was cut by 4 bases, the J end by 5 bases, with 14 bases between. CDR1 WSHSY and CDR2 SAAADI come from the germline V gene. CDR3 residues: CASSGGRGEYGYTF. CDR3 nucleotides: TGCGCCAGCAGTGGGGGCAGGGGAGAATATGGCTACACCTTC.

The chain is built from TRBV14 and TRBJ1-1, with 7 bases lining up with TRBD1. V trimming: 4 bases; J trimming: 8 bases; junction bases outside the gene matches: 4. Per the germline V gene, CDR1 is SGHDN and CDR2 is FVKESK. CDR3 length equals 12 residues. In DNA form, the CDR3 reads TGTGCCAGCAGCCGAGGGACAGACGAAGCTTTCTTT. Translated, it gives CASSRGTDEAFF. Looking up the rest from reference TRBV14 and TRBJ1-1 gives the full variable domain: EAGVTQFPSHSVIEKGQTVTLRCDPISGHDNLYWYRRVMGKEIKFLLHFVKESKQDESGMPNNRFLAERTGGTYSTLKVQPAELEDSGVYFCASSRGTDEAFFGQGTRLTVV.

The DNA of the CDR3 is TGTGCCAGCTCAGAGGTTTGGGGCCTCGACACTGAAGCTTTCTTT. Translating it yields CASSEVWGLDTEAFF. This chain connects TRBV18 to TRBJ1-1; D possibly corresponds to TRBD1 (5 bases). Germline CDR1 KGHSH, CDR2 LQKENI. There are 15 residues in the CDR3. Trimming removed 5 bases at V and 3 bases at J, with 16 bases between.

This sequence joins TRBV5-1 and TRBJ1-4; no definite D call. V was cut by 4 bases and J by 5 bases, with 12 bases left in between. This CDR3 has 14 amino acids. CDR1 is SGHRS, CDR2 YFSETQ, per germline. CDR3 protein: CASSRNGENEKLFF. DNA for the CDR3: TGCGCCAGCAGCCGGAACGGAGAGAATGAAAAACTGTTTTTT.

The chain has TRBV7-2 and TRBJ1-1; D possibly corresponds to TRBD1 (6 bases). Trimming took off 4 bases at V and 1 base at J, with 7 bases between the two ends. CDR3 length: 13 residues. Germline CDR1 reads SGHTA; CDR2 reads FQGNSA. Here the CDR3 DNA reads TGTGCCAGCAGCTCGACAGGGAACACTGAAGCTTTCTTT. This encodes CASSSTGNTEAFF.

For the CDR3, the DNA is TGTGCCAGTAGGGGTCCGGGATTGACCTACAATGAGCAGTTCTTC. Protein product: CASRGPGLTYNEQFF. The chain carries TRBV19 and TRBJ2-1, with D tentatively TRBD2 (5 bases). Germline CDR1 LNHDA, CDR2 SQIVND (reference sequence). CDR3 length: 15 residues. The ends were cut back, 6 bases at V and 2 bases at J, with 14 bases in the middle.

This chain links TRBV19 with TRBJ1-1, with D uncertain. This CDR3 has 15 amino acids. Per the germline V gene, CDR1 is LNHDA and CDR2 is SQIVND (reference sequence). Trimming shortened V by 4 bases and J by 0 bases, and 12 bases separated the two germline ends. The CDR3 here is CASSKATQVNTEAFF. CDR3 bases: TGTGCCAGTAGTAAGGCAACTCAGGTGAACACTGAAGCTTTCTTT.

The chain uses TRBV14 and TRBJ2-5, with no clear D. CDR1 is SGHDN and CDR2 is FVKESK in the germline V gene. The CDR3 totals 15 residues. V dropped 4 bases and J dropped 2 bases, with 14 bases sitting between them. The CDR3 sequence is CASSRVSRKQETQYF. CDR3 bases: TGTGCCAGCAGCCGGGTATCGAGGAAACAAGAGACCCAGTACTTC.

This clone was found once. The CDR3 nucleotides read TGCAGCGTTGAGAGGCGGGACAGGGAAGGCGGCTACACCTTC. Its translation: CSVERRDREGGYTF. V is TRBV29-1 and J is TRBJ1-2; 9 bases line up with TRBD1. Germline V gives CDR1 SQVTM, CDR2 ANQGSEA. The V segment lost 3 bases and the J segment 8 bases; nucleotides outside the gene matches: 10. CDR3 length: 14 residues.

The CDR3 here is CASSATSGGLIYEQYF. The CDR3 nucleotides read TGTGCCAGCAGCGCCACTAGCGGGGGACTGATCTACGAGCAGTACTTC. The V and J genes are TRBV7-9 and TRBJ2-7, with 11 bases identical to TRBD2. There are 16 residues in the CDR3. Germline V lookup: CDR1 SEHNR, CDR2 FQNEAQ (reference sequence). Unmatched junction bases numbered 9, after V lost 5 bases and J lost 3 bases.

The CDR3 protein is CASSYTPNRGAEAFF. CDR3 DNA: TGTGCCAGCAGTTACACCCCTAACAGGGGGGCTGAAGCTTTCTTT. This sequence joins TRBV6-6 and TRBJ1-1; 8 bases are a match to TRBD1. CDR1 and CDR2 from the germline V gene are MNHNY and SVGAGI (reference sequence). The CDR3 totals 15 residues. Unmatched junction bases numbered 8, after V lost 2 bases and J lost 6 bases.

This chain connects TRBV2 to TRBJ1-3, with 9 bases that match TRBD1. The CDR3 runs to 17 residues. CDR1 SNHLY and CDR2 FYNNEI come from the germline V gene. With V trimmed by 5 bases and J by 4 bases, 12 bases remained unmatched. The CDR3 here is CASSTSGDRDEGNTIYF. CDR3 sequence (DNA): TGTGCCAGCAGTACCTCTGGGGACAGGGATGAAGGAAACACCATATATTTT.

The chain is built from TRBV7-3 and TRBJ2-2; 8 bases fit TRBD2. With 5 bases clipped from V and 6 bases from J, the junction kept 8 bases outside the gene matches. CDR3 length equals 15 residues. Germline V gene data show CDR1 as SGHTA and CDR2 as FQGTGA. The CDR3 nucleotides read TGTGCCAGCAGCCCGGGGGGGGCGGTGGCCGGGGAGCTGTTTTTT. It yields the protein CASSPGGAVAGELFF.

V gene TRBV23-1 combines with J gene TRBJ1-1; the D gene is possibly TRBD1 (6 bases). TRBV23-1 counts as an open reading frame of uncertain function. The ends were cut back, 8 bases at V and 4 bases at J, with 20 bases in the middle. This CDR3 contains 15 residues. CDR3 nucleotide sequence: TGCGCCAGCTTCCCGGGGGGGGGCATGTGCACTGAAGCTTTCTTT. It translates to CASFPGGGMCTEAFF.

This clone has a single count. This chain joins TRBV4-1 and TRBJ2-5; TRBD1 agrees at 8 bases. The CDR3 covers 15 residues. J was trimmed by 5 bases and V by 4 bases; bases with no gene match: 9. Germline V gene lookup returns CDR1 MGHRA and CDR2 YSYEKL. This CDR3 reads CASSPLPGGAETQYF. CDR3 coding DNA: TGCGCCAGCAGCCCTTTACCAGGGGGCGCGGAGACCCAGTACTTC.

The chain links TRBV19 to TRBJ1-2, with D possibly TRBD1 on 5 matching bases. CDR1 and CDR2 (germline): LNHDA, SQIVND (reference sequence). The CDR3 totals 13 residues. V was cut by 3 bases and J by 8 bases, with 13 bases left in between. CDR3 in DNA: TGTGCCAGTAGTATTTTTGGGGCTGGAGGCTACACCTTC. Residues: CASSIFGAGGYTF.

This clone came up a few times. This sequence joins TRBV30 and TRBJ1-5; D is perhaps TRBD1 (5 bases). The CDR3 is 15 residues long. Germline V CDR1 and CDR2: GTSNPN, SVGIG (reference sequence). Trimming removed 0 bases at V and 7 bases at J, with 16 bases between. The CDR3 DNA reads TGTGCCTGGAGTGTAGGCAGGGAGGTTTGGCAGCCCCAGCATTTT. Translated: CAWSVGREVWQPQHF. The variable domain in full, completed from reference TRBV30 and TRBJ1-5, reads SQTIHQWPATLVQPVGSPLSLECTVEGTSNPNLYWYRQAAGRGLQLLFYSVGIGQISSEVPQNLSASRPQDRQFILSSKKLLLSDSGFYLCAWSVGREVWQPQHFGDGTRLSIL.

The gene calls are TRBV7-3 and TRBJ1-1; D not resolved. The germline V and J ends were trimmed by 5 bases and 5 bases, with 18 bases remaining between them. The CDR3 covers 15 residues. The germline V gene has CDR1 SGHTA and CDR2 FQGTGA. Here the CDR3 DNA reads TGTGCCAGCAGCCCAAAGCCAGTCCCGGGAACTGAAGCTTTCTTT. It is translated as CASSPKPVPGTEAFF. The variable domain in full, with the rest retrieved from reference TRBV7-3 and TRBJ1-1, is GAGVSQTPSNKVTEKGKYVELRCDPISGHTALYWYRQSLGQGPEFLIYFQGTGAADDSGLPNDRFFAVRPEGSVSTLKIQRTERGDSAVYLCASSPKPVPGTEAFFGQGTRLTVV.

The chain carries TRBV6-5 and TRBJ1-2; weak D call: TRBD1 (5 bases). This CDR3 is built from 15 residues. V was trimmed by 0 bases and J by 2 bases, leaving 10 bases between them. Looked up from germline, CDR1 is MNHEY and CDR2 is SVGAGI. As DNA, the CDR3 is TGTGCCAGCAGTTACTCGGCGGCAGGGAACTATGGCTACACCTTC. It codes for CASSYSAAGNYGYTF.

The chain employs TRBV19 and TRBJ1-1; D not certain. The CDR3 has 14 residues. Trimming took 4 bases from V and 6 from J, leaving 15 bases between them. CDR1 and CDR2 (germline): LNHDA, SQIVND (reference sequence). The CDR3 sequence is CASSTGLVRAEAFF. DNA for the CDR3: TGTGCCAGTAGTACCGGACTCGTAAGGGCTGAAGCTTTCTTT.

The chain combines TRBV7-6 with TRBJ2-7; weak D call: TRBD2 (6 bases). CDR1 is SGHVS and CDR2 is FNYEAQ in the germline V gene. The CDR3 sequence is 14 residues long. Trimming shortened V by 8 bases and J by 1 base, and 15 bases separated the two germline ends. The CDR3 coding sequence is TGTGCCAGCTCCCGGGAGACTAATTCCTACGAGCAGTACTTC. This codes for CASSRETNSYEQYF.

The rearrangement uses TRBV7-9 and TRBJ2-5; TRBD2 might be the D (6 bases). Germline-derived CDR1 and CDR2 are SEHNR and FQNEAQ (reference sequence). There are 15 residues in the CDR3. Trimming stripped 5 bases from V and 2 bases from J, with 15 bases between. The CDR3 nucleotides read TGTGCCAGCAGCCTTGGGACCGGGGGACAAGAGACCCAGTACTTC. This translates into CASSLGTGGQETQYF. Full variable domain (missing parts from reference TRBV7-9 and TRBJ2-5): DTGVSQNPRHKITKRGQNVTFRCDPISEHNRLYWYRQTLGQGPEFLTYFQNEAQLEKSRLLSDRFSAERPKGSFSTLEIQRTEQGDSAMYLCASSLGTGGQETQYFGPGTRLLVL.

This rearrangement joins TRBV11-2 to TRBJ2-1; TRBD2 matches at 9 bases. Per germline, CDR1 SGHAT and CDR2 FQNNGV. The CDR3 has 17 amino acids. The junction had 12 bases not matched to a gene; V was cut back by 1 base and J by 8 bases. Here the CDR3 DNA reads TGTGCCAGCAGCTTAGTTTTACCGCGGGGGGGCGGGGATGAGCAGTTCTTC. The encoded protein is CASSLVLPRGGGDEQFF.

This clone was observed a single time. The chain uses TRBV11-1 and TRBJ2-1; 9 bases line up with TRBD2. With V trimmed by 2 bases and J by 6 bases, 8 bases remained unmatched. This CDR3 spans 16 amino acids. Germline CDR1 SGHAT, CDR2 FQDESV (reference sequence). DNA for the CDR3: TGTGCCAGCAGCTTATCCCGACTAGCGGCGCCCAATGAGCAGTTCTTC. The encoded protein is CASSLSRLAAPNEQFF.